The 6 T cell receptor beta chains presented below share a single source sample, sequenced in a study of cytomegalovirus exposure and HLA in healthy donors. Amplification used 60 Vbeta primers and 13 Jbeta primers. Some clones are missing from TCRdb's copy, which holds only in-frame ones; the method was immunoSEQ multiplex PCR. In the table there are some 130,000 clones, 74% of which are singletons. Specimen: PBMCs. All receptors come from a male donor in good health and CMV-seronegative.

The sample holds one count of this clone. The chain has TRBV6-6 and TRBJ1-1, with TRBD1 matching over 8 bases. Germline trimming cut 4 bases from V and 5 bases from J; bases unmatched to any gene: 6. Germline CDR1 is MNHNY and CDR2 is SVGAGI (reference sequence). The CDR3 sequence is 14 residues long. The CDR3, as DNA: TGTGCCAGCAGTTTCTCAGGACAGGGAACTGAAGCTTTCTTT. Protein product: CASSFSGQGTEAFF.

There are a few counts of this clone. The CDR3 region is CASKPAGLNTGELFF. The CDR3 coding sequence is TGTGCCAGCAAACCAGCGGGCCTTAACACCGGGGAGCTGTTTTTT. The rearrangement links TRBV28 to TRBJ2-2; the D gene is possibly TRBD2 (6 bases). Germline CDR1 MDHEN, CDR2 SYDVKM. The CDR3 is made up of 15 amino acids. Trimming pared 7 bases from V and 2 bases from J, leaving 14 bases between.

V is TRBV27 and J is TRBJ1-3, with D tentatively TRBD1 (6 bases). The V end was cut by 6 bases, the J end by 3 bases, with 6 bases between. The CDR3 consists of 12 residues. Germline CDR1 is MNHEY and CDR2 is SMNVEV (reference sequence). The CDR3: CASRTGGNTIYF. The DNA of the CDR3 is TGTGCCAGCAGGACAGGTGGAAACACCATATATTTT.

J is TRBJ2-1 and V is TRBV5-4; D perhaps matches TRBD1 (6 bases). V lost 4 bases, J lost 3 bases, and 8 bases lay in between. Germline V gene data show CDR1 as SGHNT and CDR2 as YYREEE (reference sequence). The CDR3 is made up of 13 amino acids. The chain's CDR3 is CASSPDSYNEQFF. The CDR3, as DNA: TGTGCCAGCAGCCCGGACAGCTACAATGAGCAGTTCTTC.

This CDR3 reads CASSTGTGGVNTIYF. CDR3 DNA: TGTGCCAGCAGCACCGGGACAGGGGGCGTAAACACCATATATTTT. The genes are TRBV7-9 and TRBJ1-3; TRBD1 aligns across 12 bases. In germline, CDR1 is SEHNR, CDR2 FQNEAQ (reference sequence). The CDR3 contains 15 residues. After removal of 5 bases from V and 6 bases from J, the junction contained 5 bases not matched to a gene.

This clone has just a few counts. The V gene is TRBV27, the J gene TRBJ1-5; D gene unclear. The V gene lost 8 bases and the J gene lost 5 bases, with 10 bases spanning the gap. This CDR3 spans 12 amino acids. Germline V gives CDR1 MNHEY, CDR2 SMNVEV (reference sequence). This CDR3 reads CASGGQDQPQHF. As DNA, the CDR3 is TGTGCCAGCGGAGGTCAAGATCAGCCCCAGCATTTT.